This TCR beta chain was profiled in a study of T cell changes during pregnancy in multiple sclerosis. The table lists this clone with a count of one. TCRdb's copy holds only in-frame clones and misses some; the assay was immunoSEQ multiplex PCR. The table shows roughly 23,000 clones, with about 88% occurring only once. The V end lost 5 bases, the J end lost 3 bases, and 16 bases lay between the germline ends. CDR3 length equals 16 residues. Germline lookup yields CDR1 SGHTA and CDR2 FQGNSA. This chain links TRBV7-2 with TRBJ2-2, with a possible D match to TRBD1 (6 bases). The TCR was taken from a female donor in good health, enrolled as a control in a pregnancy study. The sample consisted of CD4+ T cells from peripheral blood mononuclear cells, taken in the second trimester of pregnancy. CDR3 nucleotide sequence: TGTGCCAGCAGCAGGGGGAAATGGGTCGACACCGGGGAGCTGTTTTTT. Its translation is CASSRGKWVDTGELFF.